This T cell receptor (beta chain) is drawn from a study of somatic mutations in cytotoxic T cells in rheumatoid arthritis. Study-wide background: The authors flow-sorted some V beta antibody-stained T-cell populations at nearly 100% purity, including V beta1+ cells that they sequenced for TCRB.

This CDR3 has 15 amino acids. The ends were cut back, 5 bases at V and 1 base at J, with 14 bases in the middle. Germline CDR1 is LNHDA and CDR2 is SQIVND (reference sequence). Remarks on this clone: No antigen is known for it.

Regarding the study as a whole: No age-related increase in CD8+ clonality was seen in healthy controls, but one was seen in rheumatoid arthritis patients.

Sequencing used immunoSEQ multiplex PCR; TCRdb keeps in-frame clones, though not all of them. Among 7,500 to 10,000 clones listed, 60% to 80% were seen once. The TCR sequence derives from an adult with rheumatoid arthritis. The chain combines TRBV19 with TRBJ1-1; D remains ambiguous. Material for sequencing was CD8+ T cells sorted from blood. The CDR3 DNA reads TGTGCCAGTAGTCTAAGGACCACCTCGAACACTGAAGCTTTCTTT. This gives the protein CASSLRTTSNTEAFF.